The 9 T cell receptor beta chains presented below share a single source sample, sequenced in a study of CD8+CD57+ T cells in acquired aplastic anemia. For sequencing, patients were chosen who had shown expansion of CD8+CD57+ cells by flow cytometry. Genomic DNA, the template, was used for profiling of the TCR beta VDJ and CDR3. TCRdb re-derived calls from the reads in MiXCR, one entry per CDR3 protein. The data contain under 500,000 distinct CDR3 sequences, around a third of them singletons. The sample comprised sorted CD4+, CD8+, or CD8+CD57+ T cells (not recorded which) from PBMCs. The receptors here all came from a human donor with aplastic anemia.

The CDR3 nucleotides are TGTGCCAGCAGCTTAACCCAAGGACAGACGAACACCGGGGAGCTGTTTTTT. It codes for CASSLTQGQTNTGELFF. This rearrangement joins TRBV7-3 to TRBJ2-2; tentative D call: TRBD1 (6 bases). Trimming pared 0 bases from V and 0 bases from J, leaving 11 bases between. The CDR3 totals 17 residues. Germline loops: CDR1 SGHTA, CDR2 FQGTGA.

This clonotype has only a few counts. The rearrangement links TRBV20-1 to TRBJ2-5, with D uncertain. Trimming stripped 1 base from V and 0 bases from J, with 6 bases between. This CDR3 has 13 amino acids. Germline V gene sequence: CDR1 DFQATT, CDR2 SNEGSKA (reference sequence). In DNA, the CDR3 is TGCAGTGCTAGAGGAGATTACCAAGAGACCCAGTACTTC. Translating gives CSARGDYQETQYF.

This chain joins TRBV15 and TRBJ2-1; no firm D call. Germline values: CDR1 LNHNV, CDR2 YYDKDF (reference sequence). With 0 bases removed from V and 16 bases from J, the gap between germline ends came to 22 bases. This CDR3 has 15 residues. CDR3: CATSRDLWVVQQDFF. CDR3 DNA: TGTGCCACCAGCAGAGATTTATGGGTAGTCCAGCAGGATTTCTTC. Variable domain in full (rest from reference TRBV15 and TRBJ2-1): DAMVIQNPRYQVTQFGKPVTLSCSQTLNHNVMYWYQQKSSQAPKLLFHYYDKDFNNEADTPDNFQSRRPNTSFCFLDIRSPGLGDTAMYLCATSRDLWVVQQDFFGPGTRLTVL.

V usage is TRBV11-2 and J usage is TRBJ1-5, with no clear D. This CDR3 comprises 13 residues. Germline V gene data show CDR1 as SGHAT and CDR2 as FQNNGV. Trimming stripped 1 base from V and 6 bases from J, with 7 bases between. Here the CDR3 reads CASSLGTSQPQHF. The CDR3 bases are TGTGCCAGCAGCTTAGGCACCTCTCAGCCCCAGCATTTT.

The chain links TRBV12-3 or TRBV12-4 to TRBJ2-2; no firm D call. Between the trimmed V and J ends, which lost 2 bases and 0 bases, there was a span of 13 bases. The CDR3 is 17 residues long. The CDR3 loop reads CASSLRLGDTNTGELFF. The CDR3 DNA follows: TGTGCCAGCAGTTTAAGGTTGGGCGATACGAACACCGGGGAGCTGTTTTTT.

This clonotype appeared many times. The CDR3 coding sequence is TGTGCCAGCAGTGAAGAACGCCTCGGACGGAACACTGAAGCTTTCTTT. Amino acids: CASSEERLGRNTEAFF. The chain is built from TRBV2 and TRBJ1-1; no reliable D call. Trimming stripped 1 base from V and 1 base from J, with 13 bases between. The CDR3 has 16 residues. From germline, CDR1 is SNHLY and CDR2 FYNNEI.

This clonotype was observed a handful of times. The V gene is TRBV7-9, the J gene TRBJ2-5, with a possible D match to TRBD1 (6 bases). V shed 1 base and J shed 0 bases, with 9 bases lying between them. The CDR3 has 15 amino acids. Germline assignment: CDR1 SEHNR and CDR2 FQNEAQ (reference sequence). CDR3 sequence: CASSLERGYQETQYF. The CDR3 DNA reads TGTGCCAGCAGCTTAGAGAGGGGGTACCAAGAGACCCAGTACTTC. The full variable domain, with the rest looked up from reference TRBV7-9 and TRBJ2-5, is DTGVSQNPRHKITKRGQNVTFRCDPISEHNRLYWYRQTLGQGPEFLTYFQNEAQLEKSRLLSDRFSAERPKGSFSTLEIQRTEQGDSAMYLCASSLERGYQETQYFGPGTRLLVL.

This clonotype was found a few times. This chain joins TRBV7-8 and TRBJ2-1; perhaps D is TRBD1 or TRBD2 (5 bases each). Trimming stripped 5 bases from V and 5 bases from J, with 13 bases between. Looked up from germline, CDR1 is SGHVS and CDR2 is FQNEAQ. The CDR3 has 14 residues. CDR3 loop: CASSVDRGHNEQFF. CDR3 nucleotides: TGTGCCAGCAGCGTTGACCGGGGCCACAATGAGCAGTTCTTC.

As to this clonotype: With a much larger clone just one base away, this may be a read error. The conserved final phenylalanine or tryptophan is absent from the CDR3, which likely points to a read error. The V and J genes are TRBV20-1 and TRBJ1-5, with 7 bases that match TRBD1. This CDR3 comprises 13 residues. Trimming at V came to 3 bases and at J to 3 bases, leaving 2 bases not matched to a gene. CDR1 and CDR2 from the germline V gene are DFQATT and SNEGSKA (reference sequence). CDR3 in DNA: TGCAGTGCTAGTACAGGGGTCAATCAGCCCCAGCATCTT. Residues: CSASTGVNQPQHL.